A selection of T cell receptor beta chains follows, all from one sample in a study of blood T cell repertoires in COVID-19. Some clones are missing from TCRdb's copy, which holds only in-frame ones; the method was immunoSEQ multiplex PCR. This sample has about 190,000 clones, with 70% to 80% found just once. Material: peripheral blood. The source is a man aged 45-65 years who had recovered from COVID-19. The CDR3 runs from the conserved cysteine through the conserved F or W. A D gene is named only where the DNA matches it firmly. A clone size is listed for some rows: how often the clone was seen (once, few, many), or a class if it is expanded.

>.|TRBD1|TRBV6-6|TRBJ2-7
TGTGCCAGCCAAACCGGGACAGGGAACTACGAGCAGTACTTC
CASQTGTGNYEQYF
>.|TRBD1|TRBV28|TRBJ2-7
TGTGCCAGCAGTAAGCCGTATCCGGGACAGGGGGGCGAGCAGTACTTC
CASSKPYPGQGGEQYF
>.|.|TRBV27|TRBJ2-7
TGTGCCAGCAGTTTAGAGTGGACAACGTCCTACGAGCAGTACTTC
CASSLEWTTSYEQYF
>.|TRBD1|TRBV6-5|TRBJ2-7
TGTGCCAGCAGTTACGGACAGGGGGCCTACGAGCAGTACTTC
CASSYGQGAYEQYF
>.|TRBD1|TRBV27|TRBJ1-2
TGTGCCAGCAGTTTAACCCGACAGGGAGACGGCTACACCTTC
CASSLTRQGDGYTF
>.|.|TRBV14|TRBJ2-1
TGTGCCAGCAGCCAAGGGGTAGCCTGGTCCCTCTCGGGAAATGAGCAGTTCTTC
CASSQGVAWSLSGNEQFF
>many|.|TRBV27|TRBJ2-2
TGTGCCAGCAGTTTAGTGTTGGGAGGCGGGGAGCTGTTTTTT
CASSLVLGGGELFF
>.|TRBD2|TRBV7-2|TRBJ2-1
TGTGCCAGCAGCTCCCCGGGACTAGGATCCAATGAGCAGTTCTTC
CASSSPGLGSNEQFF
>.|TRBD2|TRBV6-5|TRBJ2-7
TGTGCCAGCAGTTACTCTATGCTAGCGGGAGGGTCGGAGCAGTACTTC
CASSYSMLAGGSEQYF
>.|.|TRBV11-3|TRBJ2-3
TGTGCCAGCAGCTTAGATCGAGGTGGAGGAGCGCAGTATTTT
CASSLDRGGGAQYF
>.|.|TRBV5-4|TRBJ1-2
TGTGCCAGCAGTCGGGACACCCGGGCTAACTATGGCTACACCTTC
CASSRDTRANYGYTF
>.|.|TRBV3-1/TRBV3-2|TRBJ2-4
TGTGCCAGCAGCCCCGCAGGGCGAGCCCCCTCTAAAAACATTCAGTACTTC
CASSPAGRAPSKNIQYF
>.|TRBD2|TRBV5-6|TRBJ2-1
TGTGCCAGCAGCTACGGACTAGCGGGATACAATGAGCAGTTCTTC
CASSYGLAGYNEQFF
>.|.|TRBV5-1|TRBJ1-6
TGCGCCAGCAGCAGAGCCGGGACACAAAGCAGTTCACCCCTCCACTTT
CASSRAGTQSSSPLHF
>.|TRBD2|TRBV4-1|TRBJ2-7
TGCGCCAGCAGCTTTCCAGCGGGGGGCGAGTACGAGCAGTACTTC
CASSFPAGGEYEQYF
>.|.|TRBV10-3|TRBJ2-1
TGTGCCATCAGTGACCCGGGTTTTAGTGAGCAGTTCTTC
CAISDPGFSEQFF